The sequence of this T cell receptor (beta chain) was determined in a study of vaccination effects on CD4 cells after COVID-19. Study information: A density of about 2 million PBMC per well was used; these cells were cultured with roughly 10 IU/ml IL-2 and around 10 ug/ml peptides.

The germline V and J ends were trimmed by 3 bases and 11 bases, with 14 bases remaining between them. The germline V gene encodes CDR1 SGHDT and CDR2 YYEEEE. There are 12 residues in the CDR3. General study points: Clonal contraction was marked in infection- and vaccine-induced clones late after vaccination.

A note on this clone: Its target is unknown.

Some clones are missing from TCRdb's copy, which holds only in-frame ones; the method was immunoSEQ multiplex PCR. The sample has roughly 33,000 clones, approximately 72% seen once; the top ten hold about 6.4%. With 9 to 11 days of culture completed, CD4+ T cells were isolated. A PCR test confirmed that the person had SARS-CoV-2 infection between March and December 2020. All participants had two doses of either the BNT162b2 or mRNA-1273 vaccine. The receptor comes from a human donor who had a prior SARS-CoV-2 infection. V is TRBV5-6 and J is TRBJ1-1; D is uncertain. The sequencing here drew on CD4+ T cells from PBMCs cultured without peptide, taken after COVID-19 vaccination. The DNA for the CDR3 is TGTGCCAGCAGCTGGCCAGGTGATGAGGCTTTCTTT. Residues: CASSWPGDEAFF. Full variable domain (missing parts from reference TRBV5-6 and TRBJ1-1): DAGVTQSPTHLIKTRGQQVTLRCSPKSGHDTVSWYQQALGQGPQFIFQYYEEEERQRGNFPDRFSGHQFPNYSSELNVNALLLGDSALYLCASSWPGDEAFFGQGTRLTVV.